This TCR beta chain emerged from a study of blood T cell repertoires in COVID-19. The overall study: Acute and convalescent COVID-19 specimens originated in the United States, Italy and Spain. The analysed material was cDNA or gDNA that came from T cells, B-cell-depleted T cells, or PBMCs.

In the source study's methods: Using reference gene primer amplification, nucleated cell counts were estimated. The protocol was immunoSEQ multiplex PCR, while the TCRdb copy is restricted to in-frame clones and leaves out a portion. From that table come the V and J calls and clone size; the DNA was used to work out D and trimming. This table holds under 110,000 clones, 85% to 95% found once. V was clipped by 5 bases and J by 10 bases, with 15 bases between them. The CDR3 contains 13 residues. The germline gives CDR1 MNHEY, CDR2 SVGAGI. The material sequenced was peripheral blood. The chain links TRBV6-5 to TRBJ1-3, with D perhaps matching TRBD1 (5 bases). This TCR came from a man aged 45-65 years with active COVID-19. The CDR3 is CASSRPGLETIYF. CDR3 nucleotides: TGTGCCAGCAGTAGACCGGGACTAGAAACCATATATTTT.